The next 11 T cell receptor beta chains were all read from a single sample in a study of T cells in localized non-small cell lung cancer. Assay used: immunoSEQ multiplex PCR; TCRdb lists only in-frame clones, some missing. The sample records about 43,000 clones, roughly 90% being singletons. Sequencing used PBMCs, obtained before any cancer treatment. These receptors were collected from a woman aged 40-69 years with stage II lung adenocarcinoma.

The rearrangement joins TRBV4-1 to TRBJ1-2, with TRBD1 as a possible D gene (5 bases). CDR3 size: 14 residues. V shed 4 bases and J shed 5 bases, with 14 bases lying between them. Germline lookup yields CDR1 MGHRA and CDR2 YSYEKL. CDR3 bases: TGCGCCAGCAGCCGAATAGGGGAGGGGTATGGCTACACCTTC. Its protein product is CASSRIGEGYGYTF.

The rearrangement links TRBV11-2 to TRBJ1-3; D unresolved. The CDR3 spans 12 residues. Trimming took 7 bases from V and 4 from J, leaving 8 bases between them. Germline assignment: CDR1 SGHAT and CDR2 FQNNGV. The CDR3 is CASTPTGNTIYF. The CDR3 bases are TGTGCCAGCACCCCAACGGGAAACACCATATATTTT.

This clone was recorded only once. The chain uses TRBV11-2 and TRBJ2-3; 8 positions match TRBD2. The length of the CDR3 is 16 residues. Germline CDR1 is SGHAT and CDR2 is FQNNGV. V trimming: 5 bases; J trimming: 3 bases; junction bases outside the gene matches: 10. The CDR3 DNA reads as TGTGCCAGCAGCACCCCAGCGGGGGCCGGAACAGATACGCAGTATTTT. Amino acid sequence: CASSTPAGAGTDTQYF.

The chain couples TRBV28 to TRBJ1-2, with D hard to call. The germline CDR1 and CDR2 sequences are MDHEN and SYDVKM. The CDR3 has 15 amino acids. V was trimmed by 6 bases and J by 4 bases, leaving 18 bases between them. CDR3 nucleotides: TGTGCCAGCAGCCTACTTAACCAGCTCCGCTATGGCTACACCTTC. Translated: CASSLLNQLRYGYTF.

This sequence joins TRBV7-2 and TRBJ1-3; maybe TRBD1 (6 bases). The V end was cut by 3 bases, the J end by 0 bases, with 12 bases between. The CDR3 spans 16 residues. The germline CDR1 and CDR2 sequences are SGHTA and FQGNSA. The CDR3 region has the DNA TGTGCCAGCAGCTTTTCAGGACAGCTCTCTGGAAACACCATATATTTT. This codes for CASSFSGQLSGNTIYF. Drawing the rest from reference TRBV7-2 and TRBJ1-3, the complete variable domain is GAGVSQSPSNKVTEKGKDVELRCDPISGHTALYWYRQSLGQGLEFLIYFQGNSAPDKSGLPSDRFSAERTGGSVSTLTIQRTQQEDSAVYLCASSFSGQLSGNTIYFGEGSWLTVV.

The rearrangement links TRBV5-1 to TRBJ2-2; D gene ambiguous. Germline CDR1 and CDR2: SGHRS and YFSETQ. The CDR3 sequence is 15 residues long. V was cut by 0 bases and J by 4 bases, with 10 bases left in between. The CDR3, as DNA: TGCGCCAGCAGCTTGGCCGTTTCAAGCACCGGGGAGCTGTTTTTT. The encoded protein is CASSLAVSSTGELFF. Drawing the rest from reference TRBV5-1 and TRBJ2-2, the complete variable domain is KAGVTQTPRYLIKTRGQQVTLSCSPISGHRSVSWYQQTPGQGLQFLFEYFSETQRNKGNFPGRFSGRQFSNSRSEMNVSTLELGDSALYLCASSLAVSSTGELFFGEGSRLTVL.

The chain links TRBV10-3 to TRBJ2-1; 13 bases align to TRBD2. Germline CDR1 is ENHRY and CDR2 is SYGVKD. CDR3 length: 18 residues. With 3 bases clipped from V and 0 bases from J, the junction kept 5 bases outside the gene matches. The CDR3 DNA sequence: TGTGCCATCAGTGACCGGGGACTAGCGGGGCGCTCCTACAATGAGCAGTTCTTC. Translation gives CAISDRGLAGRSYNEQFF.

This chain links TRBV19 with TRBJ1-5; 7 positions agree with TRBD1. The J segment lost 5 bases and the V segment lost 4 bases, leaving 5 bases of the junction unmatched. CDR1 and CDR2 (germline): LNHDA, SQIVND (reference sequence). The CDR3 sequence is 14 residues long. CDR3 loop: CASSTDRDYQPQHF. In nucleotides, the CDR3 is TGTGCCAGTAGTACTGACAGGGACTATCAGCCCCAGCATTTT. Filled out from reference TRBV19 and TRBJ1-5, the complete variable domain reads DGGITQSPKYLFRKEGQNVTLSCEQNLNHDAMYWYRQDPGQGLRLIYYSQIVNDFQKGDIAEGYSVSREKKESFPLTVTSAQKNPTAFYLCASSTDRDYQPQHFGDGTRLSIL.

The V and J genes are TRBV28 and TRBJ1-3; D call uncertain. Trimming removed 1 base at V and 9 bases at J, with 13 bases between. CDR1 and CDR2 from the germline V gene are MDHEN and SYDVKM. The CDR3 length is 14 residues. The CDR3, as DNA: TGTGCCAGCAGTTTATTTGAGCCTCTGGGCACCATATATTTT. Translated: CASSLFEPLGTIYF.

The chain links TRBV5-4 to TRBJ2-1; 10 bases are a match to TRBD1. The CDR3 loop spans 15 amino acids. Per the germline V gene, CDR1 is SGHNT and CDR2 is YYREEE (reference sequence). Germline trimming cut 3 bases from V and 5 bases from J; bases unmatched to any gene: 5. The CDR3 bases are TGTGCCAGCAGCTCAAGACAGGGGGCCCACAATGAGCAGTTCTTC. As protein: CASSSRQGAHNEQFF.

The chain employs TRBV6-6 and TRBJ1-1, with D hard to call. There are 14 residues in the CDR3. V was pared by 2 bases and J by 5 bases, with 12 bases between. Per germline, CDR1 MNHNY and CDR2 SVGAGI (reference sequence). The CDR3 DNA reads TGTGCCAGCAGTTACGGCGGAGAAGGGACTGAAGCTTTCTTT. It translates to CASSYGGEGTEAFF.